This T cell receptor (beta chain) was captured in a study of spatial heterogeneity in lung cancer. In regard to this clonotype: What it recognizes is unknown.

Trimming left V 3 bases short and J 6 bases short, with 11 bases between. Per germline, CDR1 MNHEY and CDR2 SVGEGT. The CDR3 has 14 residues. TCRdb itself ran the 5' RACE reads through MiXCR, one entry per CDR3 protein. The table lists 20,000 to 30,000 distinct CDR3 sequences, 8.8% of them singletons. Specified time point: sample taken at primary tumor resection. Study conclusions and caveats: One measure, the expanded intratumoral alpha and beta TCR count, tracked tumor mutation counts.

V gene TRBV6-2 or TRBV6-3 combines with J gene TRBJ2-2, with D possibly being TRBD2 (6 bases). This material consisted of lung tumor tissue, taken at surgery. This receptor was obtained from a male donor with early-stage non-small cell lung cancer. The CDR3, as DNA: TGTGCCAGCAGTTATAACGGGGAGGCCGGGGAGCTGTTTTTT. It codes for CASSYNGEAGELFF.